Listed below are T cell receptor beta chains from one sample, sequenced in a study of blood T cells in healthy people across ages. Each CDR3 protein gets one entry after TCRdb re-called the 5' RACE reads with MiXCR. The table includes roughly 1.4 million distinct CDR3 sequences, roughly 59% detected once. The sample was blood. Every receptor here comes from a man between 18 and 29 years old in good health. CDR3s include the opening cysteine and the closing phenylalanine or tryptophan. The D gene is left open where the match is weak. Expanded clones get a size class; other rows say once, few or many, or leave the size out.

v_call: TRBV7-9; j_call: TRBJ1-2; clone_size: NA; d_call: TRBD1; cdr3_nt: TGTGCCAGCAGCGGATTAACAGGGACAGAGGGCTACACCTTC; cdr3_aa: CASSGLTGTEGYTF
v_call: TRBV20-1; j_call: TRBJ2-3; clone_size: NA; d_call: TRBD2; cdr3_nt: TGCAGTGCTAGAGCTCCCGCCGGGACTAGCGCCATTCCCGCTCCAGATACGCAGTATTTT; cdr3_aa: CSARAPAGTSAIPAPDTQYF
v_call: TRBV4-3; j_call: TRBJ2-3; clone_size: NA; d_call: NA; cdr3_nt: TGCGCCAGCAGCCAAGACACCCTAATAGGGGGACTTGGCACAGATACGCAGTATTTT; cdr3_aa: CASSQDTLIGGLGTDTQYF
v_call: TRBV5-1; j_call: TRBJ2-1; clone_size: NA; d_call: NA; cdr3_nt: TGCGCCAGCAGCTATGGGGAAGGCTACAATGAGCAGTTCTTC; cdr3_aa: CASSYGEGYNEQFF
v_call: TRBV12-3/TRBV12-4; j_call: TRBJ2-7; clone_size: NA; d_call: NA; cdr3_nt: TGTGCCAGCAGTTTTGACGCAGCCTACGAGCAGTACTTC; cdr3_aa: CASSFDAAYEQYF
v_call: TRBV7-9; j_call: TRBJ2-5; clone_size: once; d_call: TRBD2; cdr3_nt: TGTGCCAGCAGCCCCCCACTAGCGGGAGGCAGCCTAACCCAAGAGACCCAGTACTTC; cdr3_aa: CASSPPLAGGSLTQETQYF
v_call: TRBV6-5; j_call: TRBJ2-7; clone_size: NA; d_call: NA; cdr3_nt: TGTGCCAGCAGTTTTAACGGCCCCTACGAGCAGTACTTC; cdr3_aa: CASSFNGPYEQYF
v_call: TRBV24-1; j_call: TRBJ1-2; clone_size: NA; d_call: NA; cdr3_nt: TGTGCCACCAGTGATTTGAAGGAAGAAAAAGAGAGCTACACCTTC; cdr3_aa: CATSDLKEEKESYTF
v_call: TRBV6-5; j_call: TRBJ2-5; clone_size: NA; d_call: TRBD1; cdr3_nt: TGTGCCAGCAGTCATCAGGGGGTGAAGACCCAGTACTTC; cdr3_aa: CASSHQGVKTQYF
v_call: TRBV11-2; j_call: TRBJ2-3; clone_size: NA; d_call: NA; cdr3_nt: TGTGCCAGCACCCTCCTCACAGATACGCAGTATTTT; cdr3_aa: CASTLLTDTQYF
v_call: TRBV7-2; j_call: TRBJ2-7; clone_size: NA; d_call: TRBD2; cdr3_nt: TGTGCCAGCAGCTCCTACGGGACTAGCGGGGCAGCCTACGAGCAGTACTTC; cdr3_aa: CASSSYGTSGAAYEQYF
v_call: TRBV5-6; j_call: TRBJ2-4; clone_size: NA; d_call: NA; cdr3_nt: TGTGCCAGCAGCCCTCCCGGACGGGAAAACGTTCAGTACTTC; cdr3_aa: CASSPPGRENVQYF
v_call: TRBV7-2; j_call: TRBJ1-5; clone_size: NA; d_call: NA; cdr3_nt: TGTGCCAGCAGCTTTGGGGAGGGGGGGAATCAGCCCCAGCATTTT; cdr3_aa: CASSFGEGGNQPQHF
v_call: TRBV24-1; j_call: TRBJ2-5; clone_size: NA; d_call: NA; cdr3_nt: TGTGCCACATCTGATATACTTCAAGAGACCCAGTACTTC; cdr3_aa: CATSDILQETQYF
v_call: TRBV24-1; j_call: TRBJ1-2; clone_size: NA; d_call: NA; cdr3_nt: TGTGCCACCATCGGGGGACACGAGGGCTACACCTTC; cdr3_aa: CATIGGHEGYTF
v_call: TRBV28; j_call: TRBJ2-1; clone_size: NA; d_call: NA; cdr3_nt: TGTGCCAGCACCCTTAACAATGAGCAGTTCTTC; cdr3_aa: CASTLNNEQFF
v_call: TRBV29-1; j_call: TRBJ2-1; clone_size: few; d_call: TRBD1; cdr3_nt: TGCAGCGTTGGACCGGGACAGCCGTACAATGAGCAGTTCTTC; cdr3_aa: CSVGPGQPYNEQFF
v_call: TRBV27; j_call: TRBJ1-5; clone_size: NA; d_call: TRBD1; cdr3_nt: TGTGCCAGCGGTGCCGGGACAGTCAATCAGCCCCAGCATTTT; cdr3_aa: CASGAGTVNQPQHF
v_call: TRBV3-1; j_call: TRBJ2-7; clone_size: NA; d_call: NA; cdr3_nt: TGTGCCAGCAGCCAACTCGGGGAGGCATCCTACGAGCAGTACTTC; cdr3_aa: CASSQLGEASYEQYF
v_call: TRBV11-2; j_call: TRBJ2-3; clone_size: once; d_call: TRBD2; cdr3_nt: TGTGCCAGTAATAGCGGGGGATACACAGATACGCAGTATTTT; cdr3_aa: CASNSGGYTDTQYF
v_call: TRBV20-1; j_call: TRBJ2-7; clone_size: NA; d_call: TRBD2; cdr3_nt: TGCAGTGCTACTCCGACTAGCTGGGGACGCGAGCAGTACTTC; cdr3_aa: CSATPTSWGREQYF
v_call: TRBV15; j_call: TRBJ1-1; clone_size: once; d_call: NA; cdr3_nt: TGTGCCACCAGCAGAGGCAGGGAGTACCCTGAAGCTTTCTTT; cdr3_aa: CATSRGREYPEAFF
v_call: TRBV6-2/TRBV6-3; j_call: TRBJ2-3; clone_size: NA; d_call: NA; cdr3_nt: TGTGCCAGCATCGAGGGGGATACGCAGTATTTT; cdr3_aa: CASIEGDTQYF
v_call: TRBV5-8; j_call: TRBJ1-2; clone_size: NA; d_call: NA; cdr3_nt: TGTGCCAGCAGCTTGCAGGGGCGAAGCTATGGCTACACCTTC; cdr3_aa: CASSLQGRSYGYTF
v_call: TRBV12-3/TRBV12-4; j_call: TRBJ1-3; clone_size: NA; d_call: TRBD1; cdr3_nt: TGTGCCAGCAGGTCTACAGGGGTCAGAGGAAACACCATATATTTT; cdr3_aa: CASRSTGVRGNTIYF